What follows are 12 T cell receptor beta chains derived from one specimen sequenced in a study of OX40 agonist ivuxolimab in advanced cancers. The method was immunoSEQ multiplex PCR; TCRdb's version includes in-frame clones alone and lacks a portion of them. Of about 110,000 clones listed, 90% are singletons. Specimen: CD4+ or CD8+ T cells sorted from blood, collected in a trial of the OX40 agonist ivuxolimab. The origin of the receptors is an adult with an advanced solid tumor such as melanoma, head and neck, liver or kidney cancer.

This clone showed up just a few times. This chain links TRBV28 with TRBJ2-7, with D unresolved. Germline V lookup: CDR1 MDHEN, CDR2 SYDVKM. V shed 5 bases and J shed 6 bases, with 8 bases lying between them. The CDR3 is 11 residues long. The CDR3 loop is CASSITAEQYF. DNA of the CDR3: TGTGCCAGCAGTATCACAGCCGAGCAGTACTTC.

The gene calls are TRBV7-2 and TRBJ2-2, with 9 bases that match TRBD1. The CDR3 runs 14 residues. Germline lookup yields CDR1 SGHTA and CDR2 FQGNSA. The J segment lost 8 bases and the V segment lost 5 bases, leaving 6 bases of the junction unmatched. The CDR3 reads CASSRGQGQGELFF. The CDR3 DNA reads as TGTGCCAGCAGCCGGGGACAGGGTCAAGGGGAGCTGTTTTTT.

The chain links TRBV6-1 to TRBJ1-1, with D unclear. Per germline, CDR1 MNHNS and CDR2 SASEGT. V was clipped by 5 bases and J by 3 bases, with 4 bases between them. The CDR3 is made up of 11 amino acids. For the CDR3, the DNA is TGTGCCAGCAGTTATCACACTGAAGCTTTCTTT. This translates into CASSYHTEAFF.

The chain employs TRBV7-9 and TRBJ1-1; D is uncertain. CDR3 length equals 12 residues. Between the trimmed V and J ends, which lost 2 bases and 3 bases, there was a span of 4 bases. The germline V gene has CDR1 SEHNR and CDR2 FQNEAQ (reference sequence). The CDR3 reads CASSLRDTEAFF. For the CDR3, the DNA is TGTGCCAGCAGCTTAAGGGACACTGAAGCTTTCTTT.

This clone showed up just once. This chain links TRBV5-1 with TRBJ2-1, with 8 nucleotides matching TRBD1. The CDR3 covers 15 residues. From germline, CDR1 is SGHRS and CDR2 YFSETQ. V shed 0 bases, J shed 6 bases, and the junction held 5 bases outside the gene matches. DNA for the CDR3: TGCGCCAGCAGCTTGGAAGGGGACAGGTTCAATGAGCAGTTCTTC. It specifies CASSLEGDRFNEQFF.

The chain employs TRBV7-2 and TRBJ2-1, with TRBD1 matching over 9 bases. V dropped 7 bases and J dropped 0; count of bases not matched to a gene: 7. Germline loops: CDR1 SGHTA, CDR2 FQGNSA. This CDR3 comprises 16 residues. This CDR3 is CASKPQGAGSYNEQFF. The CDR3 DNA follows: TGTGCCAGCAAACCACAGGGGGCAGGCTCCTACAATGAGCAGTTCTTC. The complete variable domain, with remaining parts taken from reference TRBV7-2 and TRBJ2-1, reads GAGVSQSPSNKVTEKGKDVELRCDPISGHTALYWYRQSLGQGLEFLIYFQGNSAPDKSGLPSDRFSAERTGGSVSTLTIQRTQQEDSAVYLCASKPQGAGSYNEQFFGPGTRLTVL.

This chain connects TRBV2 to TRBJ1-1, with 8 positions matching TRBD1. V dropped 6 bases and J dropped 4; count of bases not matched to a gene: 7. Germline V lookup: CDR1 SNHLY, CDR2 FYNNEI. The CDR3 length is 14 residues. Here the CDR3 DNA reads TGTGCCAGCAGCCGGGGACAGGTGTTCACTGAAGCTTTCTTT. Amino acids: CASSRGQVFTEAFF.

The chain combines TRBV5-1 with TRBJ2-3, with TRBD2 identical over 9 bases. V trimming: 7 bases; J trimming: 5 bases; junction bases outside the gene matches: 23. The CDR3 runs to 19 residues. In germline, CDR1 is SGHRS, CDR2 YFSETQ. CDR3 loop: CASGANPPHRGGAVDTQYF. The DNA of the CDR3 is TGCGCCAGCGGAGCCAACCCGCCCCATCGCGGGGGGGCGGTAGATACGCAGTATTTT.

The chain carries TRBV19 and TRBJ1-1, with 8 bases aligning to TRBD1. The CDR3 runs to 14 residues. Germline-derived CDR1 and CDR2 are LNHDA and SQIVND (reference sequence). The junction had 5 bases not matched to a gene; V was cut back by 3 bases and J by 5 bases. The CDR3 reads CASSIQGAPTEAFF. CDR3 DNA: TGTGCCAGTAGTATTCAGGGGGCGCCGACTGAAGCTTTCTTT.

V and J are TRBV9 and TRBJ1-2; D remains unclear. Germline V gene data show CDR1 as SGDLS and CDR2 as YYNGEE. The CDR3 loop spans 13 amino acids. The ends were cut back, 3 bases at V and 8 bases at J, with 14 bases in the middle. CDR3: CASSASSSRGYTF. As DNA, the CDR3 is TGTGCCAGCAGCGCTAGCTCCTCTCGGGGCTACACCTTC. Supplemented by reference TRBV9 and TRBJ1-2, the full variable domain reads DSGVTQTPKHLITATGQRVTLRCSPRSGDLSVYWYQQSLDQGLQFLIQYYNGEERAKGNILERFSAQQFPDLHSELNLSSLELGDSALYFCASSASSSRGYTFGSGTRLTVV.

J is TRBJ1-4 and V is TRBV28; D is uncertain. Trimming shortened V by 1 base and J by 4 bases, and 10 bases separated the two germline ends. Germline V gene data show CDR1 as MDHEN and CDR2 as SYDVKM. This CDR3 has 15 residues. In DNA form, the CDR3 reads TGTGCCAGCAGTTTATCTTCCAACTTTAATGAAAAACTGTTTTTT. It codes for CASSLSSNFNEKLFF.

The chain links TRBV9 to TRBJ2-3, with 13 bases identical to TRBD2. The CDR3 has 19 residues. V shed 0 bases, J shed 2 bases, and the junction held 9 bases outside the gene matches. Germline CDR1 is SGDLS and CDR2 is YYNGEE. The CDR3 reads CASSVGGGTSGAATDTQYF. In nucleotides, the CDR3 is TGTGCCAGCAGCGTAGGAGGGGGGACTAGCGGGGCTGCCACAGATACGCAGTATTTT. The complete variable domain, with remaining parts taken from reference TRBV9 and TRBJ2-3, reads DSGVTQTPKHLITATGQRVTLRCSPRSGDLSVYWYQQSLDQGLQFLIQYYNGEERAKGNILERFSAQQFPDLHSELNLSSLELGDSALYFCASSVGGGTSGAATDTQYFGPGTRLTVL.